These T cell receptor beta chains were read from a single sample in a study of blood T cell repertoires in COVID-19. Some clones are missing from TCRdb's copy, which holds only in-frame ones; the method was immunoSEQ multiplex PCR. The data contain 300,000 to 350,000 clones, under 95% of them seen just once; the ten biggest clones take up about 3.5%. Sequencing was carried out using peripheral blood. These receptors all stem from a woman between 18 and 30 years old who had recovered from COVID-19. The CDR3 runs from the conserved cysteine through the conserved F or W. Fields, in order: J gene, V gene, CDR3 protein.

>TRBJ2-1|TRBV2
CASGKGLAVYNEQFF
>TRBJ1-3|TRBV5-1
CASSVQGAVGNTIYF
>TRBJ2-1|TRBV4-1
CASSQVGLALNEQFF
>TRBJ1-2|TRBV7-2
CASSLRTGGAKGKGYTF
>TRBJ1-2|TRBV9
CASSEGGRVWYGYTF
>TRBJ1-1|TRBV3-1/TRBV3-2
CASSLRGSRSNTEAFF
>TRBJ1-1|TRBV5-1
CASSFNYRAYTEAFF
>TRBJ2-5|TRBV4-1
CASSQLGTSGGGRETQYF
>TRBJ2-3|TRBV6-5
CASSYSTFSGQKQYF
>TRBJ1-2|TRBV24-1
CATSRDRVAGYTF
>TRBJ2-1|TRBV7-9
CASSGHGLNEQFF
>TRBJ1-5|TRBV15
CATSGNGGRANQPQHF
>TRBJ2-5|TRBV7-2
CASSLVPGQLGETQYF
>TRBJ2-1|TRBV9
CASSVYSAPTNEQFF
>TRBJ2-6|TRBV30
CAWSVSGRASGANVLTF
>TRBJ2-1|TRBV2
CASSGSGTSYNEQFF
>TRBJ1-6|TRBV6-1
CASSEEWQGISSYNSPLHF
>TRBJ2-3|TRBV7-2
CASSKLAGADTQYF
>TRBJ2-1|TRBV4-3
CASSRGQTYNEQFF
>TRBJ2-1|TRBV7-8
CASSSYRGENEQFF
>TRBJ2-6|TRBV5-4
CASSLVLSSGANVLTF
>TRBJ1-3|TRBV5-6
CASSLALFGVSGNTIYF
>TRBJ1-1|TRBV11-3
CASSLVWRGNTEAFF
>TRBJ1-2|TRBV7-2
CASSWQDRAYGYTF
>TRBJ1-2|TRBV7-9
CASSLAGLGGNGYTF
>TRBJ2-1|TRBV4-1
CASSQFLNRASGRLTYNEQFF
>TRBJ2-2|TRBV7-2
CASSLATSGSGELFF
>TRBJ1-6|TRBV11-2
CASSPQLGTAYGGPLHF